Detailed here is one T cell receptor (beta chain). Its antigen remains unidentified. No per-base quality is available; no much larger clone lies one base away. Genomic DNA was extracted from sorted cells for sequencing of the TCRbeta CDR3 region. The immunoSEQ Assay was used for sequencing of TCRbeta CDR3 regions. TCRdb provides this immuneACCESS table in a form limited to in-frame rearrangements. Some clones are lacking; in checked studies, under half of them reflect an unresolved V gene, and why the rest are absent is not known. This sample comprises fewer than 70,000 clones, roughly 83% of them detected only once. 3% to 4% of the sample is held by the ten biggest clonotypes. The entry originates in a study of OX40 agonist ivuxolimab in advanced cancers. Some background on the complete study: Ivuxolimab was a fully human IgG2 agonistic monoclonal antibody targeting the costimulatory receptor OX40 (CD134). Intravenous ivuxolimab was administered to patients every 2 weeks at six dose levels: 0.01, 0.1, 0.3, 1.5, 3 and 10 mg/kg. The paper reports the monotherapy dose-escalation portion (N of about 51 patients) of the phase I ivuxolimab trial. The dose-escalation cohort was around 84% male with a mean age of roughly 62 years, ranging from 23 to 79. The point of sequencing TCRbeta in the periphery was to test whether ivuxolimab changed TCR sequence diversity and drove clonal T-cell expansion. Of the roughly 51 dose-escalation patients, hepatocellular carcinoma was present in 19, melanoma in some 15, renal cell carcinoma in 9 and head and neck cancer in 9. Patients were allowed to have had prior anti-PD-1, anti-PD-L1 or anti-CTLA-4 therapy, and 40% of the dose-escalation patients had previously received checkpoint inhibitors. Partial responses occurred in three dose-escalation patients: two with cutaneous melanoma and one with hepatocellular carcinoma.

CDR1 and CDR2 (MGHRA, YSYEKL) derive from the germline V gene. The CDR3 holds 16 amino acids from the cysteine to the phenylalanine. The entry retains the CDR3 DNA only, 48 bases that are in frame from base 1. Cut back by 1 base and 0 bases, the V and J ends lie 13 bases apart. The trial excluded patients who had a history of autoimmune disease or were on systemic immunosuppression. In every dose cohort, peripheral blood was drawn for TCR sequencing at baseline, cycle 4 day 1, and cycle 7 day 1. The samples were taken from a phase I, first-in-human, multicenter, open-label dose-escalation trial of ivuxolimab. Adults with locally advanced or metastatic melanoma, renal cell carcinoma, hepatocellular carcinoma or head and neck squamous cell carcinoma were enrolled in the trial. CD4+ and CD8+ T cells were sorted separately from peripheral blood before TCR sequencing. The research as a whole found: The antigen specificity of the peripheral T cells that underwent clonal expansion was not determined. After ivuxolimab, CD8+ T cells had more expanded clones than CD4+ T cells on average. Partial responders in the 0.1-3.0 mg/kg groups had among the lowest normalized peripheral clonal expansion, especially among CD8+ T cells. At doses from 0.1 to 3.0 mg/kg, clonal expansion was seen in both CD4+ and CD8+ blood T cells between baseline and week 6. Low levels of normalized T-cell clonal expansion were also seen in some patients who did not respond.

This receptor chain uses TRBV4-1 and TRBJ2-7, with TRBD2 as a weak D call on 5 bases. This TCR derives from an adult with an advanced solid tumor such as melanoma, head and neck, liver or kidney cancer. The source was CD4+ or CD8+ T cells sorted from blood, collected in a trial of the OX40 agonist ivuxolimab. The DNA sequence is TGCGCCAGCAGCCAAGTAGTGAGGGTCGGCTCCTACGAGCAGTACTTC. Translated, it gives CASSQVVRVGSYEQYF.